This record concerns one TCR beta chain sequence. Its antigen is not known. Libraries were prepared by immunoSEQ multiplex PCR; TCRdb keeps only in-frame clonotypes and omits some of them. The sample carries fewer than 65,000 clones, 75% to 90% recorded once. The data were obtained in a study of OX40 agonist ivuxolimab in advanced cancers. The wider study: At 0.01 to 10 mg/kg, ivuxolimab was administered intravenously to patients every 2 weeks.

Whole-study results and caveats: Undetermined was the antigen specificity of the expanded peripheral T cells.

Sequencing was performed on CD4+ or CD8+ T cells sorted from blood, taken in a trial of the OX40 agonist ivuxolimab. This TCR was sampled from an adult with an advanced solid tumor such as melanoma, head and neck, liver or kidney cancer.

This chain's CDR3 is CASSPLSSYEQYF. Written as DNA, the CDR3 is TGTGCCAGCAGCCCCCTGAGCTCCTACGAGCAGTACTTC. The V call is TRBV6-5, the J call TRBJ2-7; no firm D call. Germline-derived CDR1 and CDR2 are MNHEY and SVGAGI. The CDR3 spans 13 residues. V lost 6 bases and J lost 0, with 9 bases in between.